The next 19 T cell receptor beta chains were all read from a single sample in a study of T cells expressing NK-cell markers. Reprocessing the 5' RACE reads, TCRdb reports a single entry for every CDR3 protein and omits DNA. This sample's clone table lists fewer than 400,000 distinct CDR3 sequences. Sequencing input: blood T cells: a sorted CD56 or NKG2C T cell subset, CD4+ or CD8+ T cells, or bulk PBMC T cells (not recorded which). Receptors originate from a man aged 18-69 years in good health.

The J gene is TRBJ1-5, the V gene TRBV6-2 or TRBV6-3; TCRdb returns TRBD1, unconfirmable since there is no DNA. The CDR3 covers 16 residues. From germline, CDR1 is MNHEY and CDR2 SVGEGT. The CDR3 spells CASSSQGRGINQPQHF.

The CDR3 reads CSVEDIGAEAFF. J is TRBJ1-1 and V is TRBV29-1. Germline CDR1 is SQVTM and CDR2 is ANQGSEA. The CDR3 loop spans 12 amino acids. The full variable domain, with the rest looked up from reference TRBV29-1 and TRBJ1-1, is SAVISQKPSRDICQRGTSLTIQCQVDSQVTMMFWYRQQPGQSLTLIATANQGSEATYESGFVIDKFPISRPNLTFSTLTVSNMSPEDSSIYLCSVEDIGAEAFFGQGTRLTVV.

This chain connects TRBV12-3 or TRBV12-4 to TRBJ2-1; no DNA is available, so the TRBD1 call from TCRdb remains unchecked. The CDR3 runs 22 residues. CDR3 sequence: CASSFYPVGGEILFSSYNEQFF.

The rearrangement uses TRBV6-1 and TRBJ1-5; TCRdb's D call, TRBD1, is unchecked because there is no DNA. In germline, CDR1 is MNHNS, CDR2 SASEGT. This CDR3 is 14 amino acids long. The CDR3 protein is CASSELGGYQPQHF.

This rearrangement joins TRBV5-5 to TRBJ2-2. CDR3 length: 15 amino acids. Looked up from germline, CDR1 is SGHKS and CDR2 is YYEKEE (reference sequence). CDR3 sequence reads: CASSTLSWTSGELFF.

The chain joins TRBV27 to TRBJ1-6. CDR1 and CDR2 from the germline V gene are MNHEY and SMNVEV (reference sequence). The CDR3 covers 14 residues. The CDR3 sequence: CASSLSNSLSPLHF.

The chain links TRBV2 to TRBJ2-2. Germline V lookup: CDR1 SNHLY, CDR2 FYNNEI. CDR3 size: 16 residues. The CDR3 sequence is CASSVAAIANTGELFF.

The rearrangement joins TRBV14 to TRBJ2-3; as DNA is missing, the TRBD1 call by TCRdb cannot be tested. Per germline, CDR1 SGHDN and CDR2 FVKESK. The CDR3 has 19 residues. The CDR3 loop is CASSQDRGAGAGAYYTQYF.

CDR3 sequence: CASSYGLAGGLDTQYF. The chain recombines TRBV5-1 with TRBJ2-3; TCRdb's D call, TRBD2, is unchecked because there is no DNA. The CDR3 loop spans 16 amino acids. Germline CDR1 SGHRS, CDR2 YFSETQ.

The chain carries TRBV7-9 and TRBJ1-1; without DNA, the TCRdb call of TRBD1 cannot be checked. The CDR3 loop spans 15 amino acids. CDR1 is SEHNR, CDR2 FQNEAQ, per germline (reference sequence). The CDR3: CASSSQGGLNTEAFF.

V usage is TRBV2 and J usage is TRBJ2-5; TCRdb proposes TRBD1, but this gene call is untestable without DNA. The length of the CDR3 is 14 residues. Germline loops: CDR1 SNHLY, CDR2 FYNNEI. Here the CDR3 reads CASAFGGHQETQYF. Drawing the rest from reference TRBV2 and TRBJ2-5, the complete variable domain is EPEVTQTPSHQVTQMGQEVILRCVPISNHLYFYWYRQILGQKVEFLVSFYNNEISEKSEIFDDQFSVERPDGSNFTLKIRSTKLEDSAMYFCASAFGGHQETQYFGPGTRLLVL.

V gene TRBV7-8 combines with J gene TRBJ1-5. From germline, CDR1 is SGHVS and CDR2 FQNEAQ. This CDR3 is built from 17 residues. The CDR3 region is CASSPRPMGSYNQPQHF.

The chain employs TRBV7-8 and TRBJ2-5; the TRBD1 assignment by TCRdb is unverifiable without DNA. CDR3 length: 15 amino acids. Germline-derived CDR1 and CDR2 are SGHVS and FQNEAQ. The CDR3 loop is CASSGQTGAQETQYF.

The CDR3 reads CASSQDRASDTQYF. The chain combines TRBV5-1 with TRBJ2-3; TCRdb's D gene call, TRBD1, goes unchecked for lack of DNA. The CDR3 totals 14 residues. Germline CDR1 is SGHRS and CDR2 is YFSETQ.

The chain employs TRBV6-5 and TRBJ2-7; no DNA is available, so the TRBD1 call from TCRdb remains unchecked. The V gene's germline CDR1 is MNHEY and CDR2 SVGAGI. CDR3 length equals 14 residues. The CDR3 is CASSYSVGVDEQYF.

The CDR3 protein is CATSNPGTGAYEQYF. The genes are TRBV24-1 and TRBJ2-7; absent DNA, TCRdb's TRBD1 call cannot be checked. This CDR3 has 15 residues. Germline values: CDR1 KGHDR, CDR2 SFDVKD.

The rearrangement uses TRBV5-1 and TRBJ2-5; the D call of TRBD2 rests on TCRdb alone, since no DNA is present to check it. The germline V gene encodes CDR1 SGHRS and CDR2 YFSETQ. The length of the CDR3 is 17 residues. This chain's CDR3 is CASSLVVLGHPQETQYF. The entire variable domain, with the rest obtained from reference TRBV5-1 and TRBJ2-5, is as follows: KAGVTQTPRYLIKTRGQQVTLSCSPISGHRSVSWYQQTPGQGLQFLFEYFSETQRNKGNFPGRFSGRQFSNSRSEMNVSTLELGDSALYLCASSLVVLGHPQETQYFGPGTRLLVL.

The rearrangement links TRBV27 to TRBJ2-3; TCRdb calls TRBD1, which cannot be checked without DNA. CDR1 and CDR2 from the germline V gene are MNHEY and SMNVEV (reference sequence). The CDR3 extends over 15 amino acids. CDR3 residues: CASRSLQGATDTQYF.

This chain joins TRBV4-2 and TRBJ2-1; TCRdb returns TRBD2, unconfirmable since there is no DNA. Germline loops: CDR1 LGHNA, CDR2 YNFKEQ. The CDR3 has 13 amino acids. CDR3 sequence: CASSTRLAGEQFF.